This T cell receptor (beta chain) was captured by sequencing in a study of blood T cell repertoires in COVID-19. Across the study: Italy, Spain and the United States were the sources of the convalescent and acute COVID-19 samples. PBMCs, B-cell-depleted T cells, or T cells provided the cDNA or gDNA that made up the material.

In the authors' workflow: It was from reference gene primer amplification that nucleated cell counts were estimated. Sequencing was performed with immunoSEQ multiplex PCR; in TCRdb, only in-frame clones are kept and a portion is missing. That table supplies the V and J calls and clone size; D and trimming were determined from the DNA. The sample carries roughly 130,000 clones, around 80% recorded once. This CDR3 has 18 amino acids. Per germline, CDR1 SEHNR and CDR2 FQNEAQ (reference sequence). V lost 4 bases, J lost 6 bases, and 25 bases lay in between. This clone was seen a handful of times. The rearrangement uses TRBV7-9 and TRBJ2-4; D possibly corresponds to TRBD1 (6 bases). This sequence was found in a man in his 60s with active or convalescent COVID-19. Material for sequencing was peripheral blood. For the CDR3, the DNA is TGTGCCAGCAGCTCGCGACGGGACATTGGACGTCCCGGAAACATTCAGTACTTC. Translating it yields CASSSRRDIGRPGNIQYF.